What follows are 18 T cell receptor beta chains derived from one specimen sequenced in a study of control samples from healthy donors and cancer patients. Method: immunoSEQ multiplex PCR; TCRdb's copy keeps in-frame clones and lacks some. Among some 100,000 clones listed, approximately 90% were seen once. Sequenced material: blood. All receptors come from a human donor in good health. The donor label of this sample is uncertain.

V usage is TRBV3-1 (or the pseudogene TRBV3-2) and J usage is TRBJ2-7; D is ambiguous. Between the trimmed V and J ends, which lost 3 bases and 0 bases, there was a span of 6 bases. CDR1 is LGHDT, CDR2 YNNKEL, per germline (reference sequence). The CDR3 extends over 13 amino acids. CDR3 protein: CASSQRSSYEQYF. In DNA, the CDR3 is TGTGCCAGCAGCCAGCGCTCCTCCTACGAGCAGTACTTC.

The V call is TRBV6-2 or TRBV6-3, the J call TRBJ2-2; TRBD2 matches at 11 bases. V gave up 6 bases and J gave up 2 bases; unmatched junction bases: 5. This CDR3 spans 16 amino acids. Germline V gene sequence: CDR1 MNHEY, CDR2 SVGEGT. The CDR3 sequence: CASSTSGGRNTGELFF. In DNA, the CDR3 is TGTGCCAGCAGCACTAGCGGGGGCCGAAACACCGGGGAGCTGTTTTTT.

This chain joins TRBV18 and TRBJ1-1, with TRBD1 as a possible D gene (6 bases). Between the trimmed V and J ends, which lost 3 bases and 7 bases, there was a span of 12 bases. CDR1 and CDR2 (germline): KGHSH, LQKENI. The CDR3 spans 13 residues. CDR3 in DNA: TGTGCCAGCTCACCCCAGGGGTTTTTTGAAGCTTTCTTT. It codes for CASSPQGFFEAFF.

V gene TRBV18 combines with J gene TRBJ1-3, with a weak D call TRBD1 (6 bases). Germline V gives CDR1 KGHSH, CDR2 LQKENI. Trimming pared 2 bases from V and 0 bases from J, leaving 14 bases between. This CDR3 is 17 amino acids long. DNA for the CDR3: TGTGCCAGCTCACCATCGTCAGGGGTGTTCTCTGGAAACACCATATATTTT. Its protein product is CASSPSSGVFSGNTIYF.

This clone has just one count. V and J are TRBV7-7 and TRBJ2-1; no reliable D call. Trimming pared 5 bases from V and 2 bases from J, leaving 19 bases between. Germline V lookup: CDR1 SSHAT, CDR2 FNYEAQ (reference sequence). The CDR3 extends over 17 amino acids. The CDR3, as DNA: TGTGCCAGCAGCCCCCTCTCGTCGGTAGGAACCTACAATGAGCAGTTCTTC. Its translation: CASSPLSSVGTYNEQFF.

The V gene is TRBV5-4, the J gene TRBJ1-1; D gene unclear. Trimming removed 10 bases at V and 0 bases at J, with 13 bases between. Germline V gene lookup returns CDR1 SGHNT and CDR2 YYREEE (reference sequence). There are 13 residues in the CDR3. CDR3 in amino acids: CAGSLSVNTEAFF. The CDR3 nucleotides read TGTGCCGGCTCCCTGAGCGTGAACACTGAAGCTTTCTTT.

The chain employs TRBV7-9 and TRBJ2-3, with unresolved D. Germline loops: CDR1 SEHNR, CDR2 FQNEAQ (reference sequence). The CDR3 runs 11 residues. V gave up 4 bases and J gave up 5 bases, with 4 bases separating them. Here the CDR3 DNA reads TGTGCCAGCAGCTCACTAGATACGCAGTATTTT. Its protein is CASSSLDTQYF.

J is TRBJ2-7 and V is TRBV5-1; D is perhaps TRBD1 (6 bases). Germline values: CDR1 SGHRS, CDR2 YFSETQ. The CDR3 covers 13 residues. V was clipped by 1 base and J by 4 bases, with 9 bases between them. CDR3 coding DNA: TGCGCCAGCAGCTTGCAGGACAGTTACGAGCAGTACTTC. Translated, it gives CASSLQDSYEQYF.

This sequence joins TRBV2 and TRBJ2-2, with D possibly matching TRBD1 (6 bases). The CDR3 loop spans 14 amino acids. Germline loops: CDR1 SNHLY, CDR2 FYNNEI. Trimming shortened V by 6 bases and J by 2 bases, and 10 bases separated the two germline ends. CDR3 in amino acids: CASSRDTNTGELFF. The CDR3 nucleotides read TGTGCCAGCAGCCGGGACACCAACACCGGGGAGCTGTTTTTT.

This chain's CDR3 is CASKRERVAEAFF. CDR3 in DNA: TGTGCCAGCAAGAGGGAGCGGGTTGCTGAAGCTTTCTTT. The chain has TRBV2 and TRBJ1-1, with D uncertain. Germline lookup yields CDR1 SNHLY and CDR2 FYNNEI. The CDR3 is 13 residues long. V was clipped by 7 bases and J by 6 bases, with 15 bases between them.

The CDR3 DNA is TGCGCCAGCAGCTTGGGGACTAGCGGGGGGTCCGCAGATACGCAGTATTTT. It codes for CASSLGTSGGSADTQYF. This chain connects TRBV5-1 to TRBJ2-3, with 14 bases identical to TRBD2. CDR1 is SGHRS and CDR2 is YFSETQ in the germline V gene. This CDR3 spans 17 amino acids. The V gene end was trimmed by 0 bases and the J gene end by 4 bases; junction bases not matched to a gene: 4.

V is TRBV7-9 and J is TRBJ1-3; D remains unclear. The CDR3 runs 12 residues. Looked up from germline, CDR1 is SEHNR and CDR2 is FQNEAQ (reference sequence). Trimming took 8 bases from V and 0 from J, leaving 5 bases between them. CDR3 amino acids: CASGTSGNTIYF. CDR3 nucleotides: TGTGCCAGCGGCACCTCTGGAAACACCATATATTTT. The full variable domain, its missing parts supplied by reference TRBV7-9 and TRBJ1-3, is DTGVSQNPRHKITKRGQNVTFRCDPISEHNRLYWYRQTLGQGPEFLTYFQNEAQLEKSRLLSDRFSAERPKGSFSTLEIQRTEQGDSAMYLCASGTSGNTIYFGEGSWLTVV.

The CDR3 sequence: CAISVFSYGYTF. The CDR3 DNA sequence: TGTGCCATCAGTGTGTTTAGTTATGGCTACACCTTC. This rearrangement joins TRBV10-3 to TRBJ1-2; D call uncertain. Germline V CDR1 and CDR2: ENHRY, SYGVKD. Trimming removed 4 bases from V and 5 bases from J, with 8 bases in between. The CDR3 spans 12 residues.

The chain has TRBV29-1 and TRBJ1-2; TRBD1 matches at 10 bases. The trim removed 7 bases at V and 7 bases at J, leaving 6 bases unmatched. The CDR3 runs to 12 residues. From germline, CDR1 is SQVTM and CDR2 ANQGSEA. The CDR3 coding sequence is TGCAGCGCGGACAGGGGGGTCGGTGGCTACACCTTC. Protein product: CSADRGVGGYTF. Complete variable domain (other parts from reference TRBV29-1 and TRBJ1-2): SAVISQKPSRDICQRGTSLTIQCQVDSQVTMMFWYRQQPGQSLTLIATANQGSEATYESGFVIDKFPISRPNLTFSTLTVSNMSPEDSSIYLCSADRGVGGYTFGSGTRLTVV.

V and J are TRBV15 and TRBJ2-6; D may be TRBD1 (6 bases). This CDR3 has 16 residues. Per the germline V gene, CDR1 is LNHNV and CDR2 is YYDKDF (reference sequence). Trimming shortened V by 3 bases and J by 6 bases, and 15 bases separated the two germline ends. The CDR3 region has the DNA TGTGCCACCAGCAGTAACAGGGAGTACGTGGCCAACGTCCTGACTTTC. This translates into CATSSNREYVANVLTF.

The CDR3 region has the DNA TGCGCCAGCAGCTTGGTTGGATTGGTTAGGGGCTGCGACGAAAAACTGTTTTTT. Its protein product is CASSLVGLVRGCDEKLFF. The chain couples TRBV5-1 to TRBJ1-4; weak D call: TRBD1 (5 bases). V gave up 0 bases and J gave up 8 bases, with 23 bases separating them. The CDR3 has 18 residues. Germline CDR1 and CDR2: SGHRS and YFSETQ.

This clone was counted once. The V and J genes are TRBV5-1 and TRBJ2-3, with 10 bases lining up with TRBD2. J was trimmed by 4 bases and V by 3 bases; bases with no gene match: 5. CDR1 and CDR2 (germline): SGHRS, YFSETQ. CDR3 length: 15 amino acids. The CDR3 loop reads CASSWESGGADTQYF. Here the CDR3 DNA reads TGCGCCAGCAGCTGGGAAAGCGGGGGGGCAGATACGCAGTATTTT.

The V call is TRBV24-1, the J call TRBJ2-3, with 9 bases identical to TRBD2. Germline V gene sequence: CDR1 KGHDR, CDR2 SFDVKD. With 4 bases clipped from V and 1 base from J, the junction kept 5 bases outside the gene matches. This CDR3 is 16 amino acids long. CDR3 sequence (DNA): TGTGCCACCAGTGACGGCGGGGGGGGCCGCACAGATACGCAGTATTTT. Residues: CATSDGGGGRTDTQYF.